These T cell receptor beta chains were read from a single sample in a study of CD8+CD57+ T cells in acquired aplastic anemia. One entry per CDR3 protein, called by TCRdb with MiXCR from the reads. The sample lists some 170,000 distinct CDR3 sequences, more than 45% occurring once. Sequenced sample: sorted CD4+, CD8+, or CD8+CD57+ T cells (not recorded which) from PBMCs. The receptors come from a human donor with aplastic anemia. CDR3s include the opening cysteine and the closing phenylalanine or tryptophan. The order of the fields is clone size, J gene, V gene, D gene, CDR3 protein, CDR3 DNA. The D gene is left open where the match is weak. Where a row states a size, it is once, few, many or the class of an expanded clone; other rows omit it.

clone size: many
J gene: TRBJ1-5
V gene: TRBV10-3
D gene: NA
CDR3 protein: CAISAGRDSNQPQHF
CDR3 DNA: TGTGCCATCAGTGCCGGAAGGGATAGCAATCAGCCCCAGCATTTT

clone size: many
J gene: TRBJ2-7
V gene: TRBV7-9
D gene: TRBD1
CDR3 protein: CASSEPGQGAGVYF
CDR3 DNA: TGTGCCAGCAGCGAGCCGGGACAGGGGGCTGGGGTGTACTTC

clone size: NA
J gene: TRBJ1-2
V gene: TRBV6-2/TRBV6-3
D gene: TRBD1
CDR3 protein: CASSYKAGSGGGWGDGYTF
CDR3 DNA: TGTGCCAGCAGTTACAAGGCCGGGTCAGGGGGCGGATGGGGTGATGGCTACACCTTC

clone size: many
J gene: TRBJ1-5
V gene: TRBV19
D gene: NA
CDR3 protein: CASSRGEVYQPQHF
CDR3 DNA: TGTGCCAGTAGTAGGGGGGAGGTTTATCAGCCCCAGCATTTT

clone size: many
J gene: TRBJ1-5
V gene: TRBV7-2
D gene: NA
CDR3 protein: CASSPRGYSNQPQHF
CDR3 DNA: TGTGCCAGCAGCCCGCGGGGGTATAGCAATCAGCCCCAGCATTTT

clone size: NA
J gene: TRBJ1-6
V gene: TRBV10-1
D gene: TRBD1
CDR3 protein: CASSGGTGANQPLHF
CDR3 DNA: TGCGCCAGCAGTGGAGGGACAGGGGCCAATCAGCCCCTCCACTTT

clone size: few
J gene: TRBJ2-2
V gene: TRBV6-2/TRBV6-3
D gene: NA
CDR3 protein: CASSSRGPNTGELFF
CDR3 DNA: TGTGCCAGCAGTTCGAGGGGACCCAACACCGGGGAGCTGTTTTTT

clone size: NA
J gene: TRBJ2-5
V gene: TRBV2
D gene: TRBD1
CDR3 protein: CASSPRTGGKETQYF
CDR3 DNA: TGTGCCAGCAGTCCAAGGACAGGGGGCAAAGAGACCCAGTACTTC

clone size: NA
J gene: TRBJ2-3
V gene: TRBV7-8
D gene: TRBD2
CDR3 protein: CASSLGTSGSTDTQYF
CDR3 DNA: TGTGCCAGCAGCTTAGGGACTAGCGGAAGCACAGATACGCAGTATTTT

clone size: NA
J gene: TRBJ1-1
V gene: TRBV3-1
D gene: TRBD1
CDR3 protein: CASSPSTGGFWVNTEAFF
CDR3 DNA: TGTGCCAGCAGCCCTTCTACAGGGGGCTTTTGGGTGAACACTGAAGCTTTCTTT

clone size: many
J gene: TRBJ1-1
V gene: TRBV5-4
D gene: NA
CDR3 protein: CASSFELGYTEAFF
CDR3 DNA: TGTGCCAGCAGTTTCGAATTGGGGTACACTGAAGCTTTCTTT

clone size: many
J gene: TRBJ1-3
V gene: TRBV6-1
D gene: NA
CDR3 protein: CASGGANGNTIYF
CDR3 DNA: TGTGCCAGCGGGGGCGCGAATGGAAACACCATATATTTT

clone size: many
J gene: TRBJ2-7
V gene: TRBV19
D gene: TRBD1
CDR3 protein: CASSSLDRGYEQYF
CDR3 DNA: TGTGCCAGTAGTTCCCTGGACAGGGGCTACGAGCAGTACTTC

clone size: NA
J gene: TRBJ2-7
V gene: TRBV19
D gene: TRBD2
CDR3 protein: CASSSGLASYEQYF
CDR3 DNA: TGTGCCAGTAGCAGCGGACTAGCGTCCTACGAGCAGTACTTC

clone size: many
J gene: TRBJ2-1
V gene: TRBV11-1
D gene: TRBD2
CDR3 protein: CASSFGTLAGASSYNEQFF
CDR3 DNA: TGTGCCAGCAGCTTCGGGACCTTAGCGGGGGCCAGCTCCTACAATGAGCAGTTCTTC

clone size: NA
J gene: TRBJ1-5
V gene: TRBV29-1
D gene: NA
CDR3 protein: CSVRGVGDNQPQHF
CDR3 DNA: TGCAGCGTTCGTGGAGTGGGGGACAATCAGCCCCAGCATTTT

clone size: NA
J gene: TRBJ2-5
V gene: TRBV19
D gene: TRBD1
CDR3 protein: CASSIRGTVETQYF
CDR3 DNA: TGTGCCAGTAGTATCAGGGGGACGGTAGAGACCCAGTACTTC

clone size: NA
J gene: TRBJ2-1
V gene: TRBV9
D gene: TRBD2
CDR3 protein: CASSVASGGARNEQFF
CDR3 DNA: TGTGCCAGCAGCGTAGCTAGCGGGGGGGCGAGGAATGAGCAGTTCTTC

clone size: NA
J gene: TRBJ2-3
V gene: TRBV24-1
D gene: NA
CDR3 protein: CATSERGSSTDTQYF
CDR3 DNA: TGTGCCACCAGCGAGAGGGGGTCTAGCACAGATACGCAGTATTTT

clone size: NA
J gene: TRBJ2-5
V gene: TRBV11-1
D gene: TRBD2
CDR3 protein: CASSLAGAGGPGETQYF
CDR3 DNA: TGTGCCAGCAGCTTAGCGGGGGCGGGAGGCCCTGGGGAGACCCAGTACTTC

clone size: NA
J gene: TRBJ2-7
V gene: TRBV25-1
D gene: TRBD1
CDR3 protein: CASSATGGSSYEQYF
CDR3 DNA: TGTGCCAGCAGTGCCACAGGGGGAAGCTCCTACGAGCAGTACTTC

clone size: NA
J gene: TRBJ1-2
V gene: TRBV24-1
D gene: NA
CDR3 protein: CATSEGGGSNYGYTF
CDR3 DNA: TGTGCCACCAGTGAAGGCGGGGGCTCTAACTATGGCTACACCTTC

clone size: many
J gene: TRBJ1-1
V gene: TRBV7-9
D gene: TRBD1
CDR3 protein: CASSDPGQINTEAFF
CDR3 DNA: TGTGCCAGCAGCGATCCGGGACAGATTAACACTGAAGCTTTCTTT

clone size: few
J gene: TRBJ1-3
V gene: TRBV19
D gene: NA
CDR3 protein: CASKKGTDSGNTIYF
CDR3 DNA: TGTGCCAGTAAGAAGGGAACCGACTCTGGAAACACCATATATTTT

clone size: NA
J gene: TRBJ1-3
V gene: TRBV11-1
D gene: TRBD1
CDR3 protein: CASSLGRQGSGNTIYF
CDR3 DNA: TGTGCCAGCAGCTTGGGGCGACAGGGATCTGGAAACACCATATATTTT

clone size: few
J gene: TRBJ1-1
V gene: TRBV3-1
D gene: NA
CDR3 protein: CASSSPGIQEAFF
CDR3 DNA: TGTGCCAGCAGCTCCCCCGGGATTCAAGAAGCTTTCTTT

clone size: NA
J gene: TRBJ1-4
V gene: TRBV12-3/TRBV12-4
D gene: NA
CDR3 protein: CASSPTPPRGGEEKLFF
CDR3 DNA: TGTGCCAGCAGTCCCACCCCTCCCAGGGGCGGTGAGGAAAAACTGTTTTTT

clone size: many
J gene: TRBJ1-6
V gene: TRBV6-5
D gene: NA
CDR3 protein: CASSYSPTTPLHF
CDR3 DNA: TGTGCCAGCAGTTACTCGCCCACCACACCCCTCCACTTT

clone size: many
J gene: TRBJ2-7
V gene: TRBV18
D gene: NA
CDR3 protein: CASSPGGYEQYF
CDR3 DNA: TGCGCCAGCAGCCCTGGGGGGTACGAGCAGTACTTC

clone size: many
J gene: TRBJ2-7
V gene: TRBV7-2
D gene: NA
CDR3 protein: CASSLARLKYEQYF
CDR3 DNA: TGTGCCAGCAGCTTAGCGCGGCTTAAGTACGAGCAGTACTTC

clone size: NA
J gene: TRBJ1-6
V gene: TRBV12-3/TRBV12-4
D gene: NA
CDR3 protein: CASRNRAVSSYNSPLHF
CDR3 DNA: TGTGCCAGCAGGAACAGGGCCGTGAGCTCCTATAATTCACCCCTCCACTTT

clone size: NA
J gene: TRBJ2-7
V gene: TRBV20-1
D gene: NA
CDR3 protein: CSATAGYEQYF
CDR3 DNA: TGCAGTGCTACAGCTGGGTACGAGCAGTACTTC

clone size: NA
J gene: TRBJ2-1
V gene: TRBV19
D gene: TRBD1
CDR3 protein: CASSLRDSRFQFF
CDR3 DNA: TGTGCCAGTAGTCTCCGGGACAGCAGGTTTCAGTTCTTC

clone size: many
J gene: TRBJ2-5
V gene: TRBV5-6
D gene: TRBD1
CDR3 protein: CASSGTGVGQETQYF
CDR3 DNA: TGTGCCAGCAGCGGGACAGGTGTGGGGCAAGAGACCCAGTACTTC

clone size: NA
J gene: TRBJ2-3
V gene: TRBV19
D gene: NA
CDR3 protein: CASSMELVSTGTQYF
CDR3 DNA: TGTGCCAGTAGTATGGAACTCGTTAGCACAGGTACGCAGTATTTT

clone size: NA
J gene: TRBJ1-5
V gene: TRBV7-6
D gene: NA
CDR3 protein: CASSLSLVQPQHF
CDR3 DNA: TGTGCCAGCAGCTTAAGTTTGGTTCAGCCCCAGCATTTT

clone size: many
J gene: TRBJ2-1
V gene: TRBV4-2
D gene: NA
CDR3 protein: CASSQEWGGGHYNEQFF
CDR3 DNA: TGTGCCAGCAGCCAAGAGTGGGGCGGGGGACATTACAATGAGCAGTTCTTC

clone size: NA
J gene: TRBJ1-1
V gene: TRBV2
D gene: NA
CDR3 protein: CASSGRGGTEAFF
CDR3 DNA: TGTGCCAGCAGTGGCCGGGGTGGGACTGAAGCTTTCTTT

clone size: many
J gene: TRBJ2-5
V gene: TRBV3-1
D gene: TRBD2
CDR3 protein: CASSQTSGGQGKETQYF
CDR3 DNA: TGTGCCAGCAGCCAAACTAGCGGGGGCCAGGGCAAAGAGACCCAGTACTTC

clone size: NA
J gene: TRBJ1-1
V gene: TRBV28
D gene: NA
CDR3 protein: CASSLNRYAFF
CDR3 DNA: TGTGCCAGCAGCCTGAACAGATATGCTTTCTTT

clone size: NA
J gene: TRBJ2-1
V gene: TRBV27
D gene: TRBD1
CDR3 protein: CASSFIGTGVYNEQFF
CDR3 DNA: TGTGCCAGCAGTTTTATCGGGACAGGGGTTTACAATGAGCAGTTCTTC

clone size: NA
J gene: TRBJ2-7
V gene: TRBV5-4
D gene: NA
CDR3 protein: CASNQMGDYEQYF
CDR3 DNA: TGTGCCAGCAACCAAATGGGGGATTACGAGCAGTACTTC

clone size: NA
J gene: TRBJ2-7
V gene: TRBV10-2
D gene: TRBD2
CDR3 protein: CASTKLSGNEQYF
CDR3 DNA: TGCGCCAGCACCAAACTTAGCGGGAACGAGCAGTACTTC

clone size: many
J gene: TRBJ2-7
V gene: TRBV27
D gene: NA
CDR3 protein: CASSFQGYEQYF
CDR3 DNA: TGTGCCAGCAGTTTTCAGGGCTACGAGCAGTACTTC

clone size: few
J gene: TRBJ2-7
V gene: TRBV10-3
D gene: NA
CDR3 protein: CATVLGDHYYEQYF
CDR3 DNA: TGTGCCACCGTTCTCGGGGATCACTACTACGAGCAGTACTTC

clone size: many
J gene: TRBJ2-2
V gene: TRBV10-3
D gene: TRBD2
CDR3 protein: CAIGRDTGELFF
CDR3 DNA: TGTGCCATCGGGAGGGACACCGGGGAGCTGTTTTTT

clone size: many
J gene: TRBJ2-7
V gene: TRBV29-1
D gene: TRBD1
CDR3 protein: CSVEKGDRGYEQYF
CDR3 DNA: TGCAGCGTTGAGAAGGGGGACAGGGGTTACGAGCAGTACTTC

clone size: many
J gene: TRBJ2-5
V gene: TRBV7-2
D gene: TRBD2
CDR3 protein: CASSLAFRGGQETQYF
CDR3 DNA: TGTGCCAGCAGCTTAGCGTTTCGCGGGGGCCAAGAGACCCAGTACTTC

clone size: many
J gene: TRBJ2-7
V gene: TRBV20-1
D gene: NA
CDR3 protein: CSATPVSYEQYF
CDR3 DNA: TGCAGTGCTACCCCGGTCTCCTACGAGCAGTACTTC

clone size: NA
J gene: TRBJ2-1
V gene: TRBV12-3/TRBV12-4
D gene: NA
CDR3 protein: CASSPQVVAGSGEQFF
CDR3 DNA: TGTGCCAGCAGTCCTCAAGTCGTAGCCGGTTCCGGGGAGCAGTTCTTC

clone size: many
J gene: TRBJ2-5
V gene: TRBV7-8
D gene: TRBD2
CDR3 protein: CASSIRTSPHQYF
CDR3 DNA: TGTGCCAGCAGCATACGGACTAGCCCTCATCAGTACTTC

clone size: many
J gene: TRBJ1-1
V gene: TRBV5-1
D gene: TRBD1
CDR3 protein: CASSSGQGSTEAFF
CDR3 DNA: TGCGCCAGCAGCTCCGGACAGGGGAGTACTGAAGCTTTCTTT

clone size: NA
J gene: TRBJ1-3
V gene: TRBV7-2
D gene: NA
CDR3 protein: CASSLQVSRGNTIYF
CDR3 DNA: TGTGCCAGCAGCTTACAGGTATCCAGAGGAAACACCATATATTTT

clone size: NA
J gene: TRBJ1-3
V gene: TRBV2
D gene: NA
CDR3 protein: CAVQGGGNTIYF
CDR3 DNA: TGTGCCGTACAGGGAGGCGGAAACACCATATATTTT

clone size: many
J gene: TRBJ2-7
V gene: TRBV3-1
D gene: NA
CDR3 protein: CASSPLEVGHEQYF
CDR3 DNA: TGTGCCAGCAGCCCCCTGGAAGTAGGCCACGAGCAGTACTTC

clone size: NA
J gene: TRBJ2-7
V gene: TRBV5-1
D gene: NA
CDR3 protein: CASSLVAGATYEQYF
CDR3 DNA: TGCGCCAGCAGCTTGGTTGCGGGTGCCACCTACGAGCAGTACTTC

clone size: NA
J gene: TRBJ2-7
V gene: TRBV2
D gene: TRBD2
CDR3 protein: CARRLAASYEQYF
CDR3 DNA: TGTGCCAGGCGACTAGCGGCATCCTACGAGCAGTACTTT